Below are 9 T cell receptor beta chains sequenced from a single sample in a study of blood T cell repertoires in COVID-19. TCRdb's copy holds only in-frame clones and misses some; the assay was immunoSEQ multiplex PCR. The sample carries 150,000 to 250,000 clones, 82% recorded once. What was sequenced was PBMCs or T cells enriched from blood (not recorded which). The receptor set was obtained from a middle-aged man who had recovered from COVID-19.

The V call is TRBV6-6, the J call TRBJ1-2, with D tentatively TRBD1 (6 bases). Germline V gene data show CDR1 as MNHNY and CDR2 as SVGAGI (reference sequence). Trimming stripped 7 bases from V and 6 bases from J, with 21 bases between. The CDR3 has 15 amino acids. The CDR3 nucleotides read TGTGCCAGCACTCCTCCTCTTCGGGGACACCATGGCTACACCTTC. Its translation: CASTPPLRGHHGYTF.

This rearrangement joins TRBV5-1 to TRBJ2-3, with 16 bases matching TRBD2. Germline V gene sequence: CDR1 SGHRS, CDR2 YFSETQ. V trimming: 4 bases; J trimming: 3 bases; junction bases outside the gene matches: 2. The CDR3 contains 16 residues. The CDR3 loop is CASSAGLAGGTDTQYF. DNA for the CDR3: TGCGCCAGCAGCGCGGGACTAGCGGGAGGGACAGATACGCAGTATTTT.

The V and J genes are TRBV7-2 and TRBJ2-3; TRBD1 aligns across 7 bases. Germline assignment: CDR1 SGHTA and CDR2 FQGNSA. The CDR3 sequence is 13 residues long. Trimming took 7 bases from V and 6 from J; bases not matched to a gene: 7. The CDR3 sequence is CASNDRVADTQYF. CDR3 coding DNA: TGTGCCAGCAACGACAGGGTCGCCGATACGCAGTATTTT.

V and J are TRBV20-1 and TRBJ1-1; no reliable D call. Germline V CDR1 and CDR2: DFQATT, SNEGSKA (reference sequence). CDR3 size: 11 residues. The CDR3 spells CSPRWNTEAFF. The DNA for the CDR3 is TGCAGCCCTCGGTGGAACACTGAAGCTTTCTTT.

This chain joins TRBV2 and TRBJ2-3; TRBD2 might be the D (6 bases). The CDR3 consists of 17 residues. CDR1 is SNHLY, CDR2 FYNNEI, per germline. V lost 4 bases and J 9 bases, leaving 26 bases between the germline ends. For the CDR3, the DNA is TGTGCCAGCAGTGGAAAGACCACCGGGACTGGTTGGTTCACGCAGTATTTT. Translated: CASSGKTTGTGWFTQYF.

The chain employs TRBV4-3 and TRBJ1-1; D unresolved. Between the trimmed V and J ends, which lost 2 bases and 10 bases, there was a span of 11 bases. Germline values: CDR1 LGHNA, CDR2 YSLEER. CDR3 length: 12 amino acids. The CDR3 DNA follows: TGCGCCAGCAGCCAACGAGGGAGAAGAGCTTTCTTT. Its translation is CASSQRGRRAFF.

CDR3 sequence reads: CASSIPGTGLTGELFF. The CDR3 region has the DNA TGTGCCAGTAGTATCCCTGGAACAGGCTTAACCGGGGAGCTGTTTTTT. The chain has TRBV19 and TRBJ2-2; D is perhaps TRBD1 (5 bases). V was pared by 3 bases and J by 5 bases, with 16 bases between. Germline CDR1 and CDR2: LNHDA and SQIVND (reference sequence). The CDR3 totals 16 residues.

This clone has just a few counts. The genes are TRBV3-1 (or the pseudogene TRBV3-2) and TRBJ1-6; perhaps TRBD1 as D (5 bases). The ends were cut back, 0 bases at V and 10 bases at J, with 13 bases in the middle. CDR3 length equals 15 residues. Germline lookup yields CDR1 LGHDT and CDR2 YNNKEL (reference sequence). CDR3 amino acids: CASSQESTGSSPLHF. The CDR3 DNA sequence: TGTGCCAGCAGCCAAGAGAGTACAGGTTCCTCACCCCTCCACTTT.

This clone came up a few times. The rearrangement joins TRBV6-4 to TRBJ1-1, with D tentatively TRBD1 (6 bases). Per the germline V gene, CDR1 is MRHNA and CDR2 is SNTAGT. This CDR3 is built from 14 residues. Trimming stripped 0 bases from V and 3 bases from J, with 8 bases between. In nucleotides, the CDR3 is TGTGCCAGCAGTGACTCGGACAGAGACACTGAAGCTTTCTTT. Residues: CASSDSDRDTEAFF.